The next 26 T cell receptor beta chains were all read from a single sample in a study of T cell changes during pregnancy in multiple sclerosis (dated by TCRdb to between 2018 and 2021). Receptor amplification or capture employed the immunoSEQ multiplex PCR assay. TCRdb took over this immuneACCESS table, retaining in-frame rearrangements with V and J assigned. Such tables are incomplete; in checked studies, under half of the missing clones stem from an unresolved V gene, and the remainder is unexplained. The sample yields tens of thousands of clones; just over 90% were counted once. The biggest ten clones account for less than 1.5% of the sample. The sample in question was peripheral blood, obtained in the third trimester of pregnancy. Every receptor here comes from a female donor in good health, enrolled as a control in a pregnancy study.

V gene TRBV11-2 combines with J gene TRBJ2-7, with a weak D call TRBD1 (6 bases). V shed 5 bases and J shed 2 bases, with 10 bases lying between them. This CDR3 comprises 13 residues. Germline CDR1 and CDR2: SGHAT and FQNNGV. Here the CDR3 DNA reads TGTGCCAGCAGCGACTGGGACACCTACGAGCAGTACTTC. Residues: CASSDWDTYEQYF.

The V and J genes are TRBV4-1 and TRBJ2-5, with D hard to call. Trimming left V 2 bases short and J 5 bases short, with 9 bases between. The CDR3 runs 13 residues. CDR1 is MGHRA, CDR2 YSYEKL, per germline. CDR3 DNA: TGCGCCAGCAGCCAATGGTTTCGGGAGACCCAGTACTTC. This gives the protein CASSQWFRETQYF.

This chain connects TRBV28 to TRBJ2-5; D is possibly TRBD2 (6 bases). The germline gives CDR1 MDHEN, CDR2 SYDVKM. The CDR3 has 18 residues. V was trimmed by 5 bases and J by 2 bases, leaving 24 bases between them. CDR3 sequence (DNA): TGTGCCAGCAGTATGGGAGGATTTGGGTCTGGCCTACAAGAGACCCAGTACTTC. As protein: CASSMGGFGSGLQETQYF.

V usage is TRBV15 and J usage is TRBJ1-2; the match to TRBD1 covers 7 bases. Germline assignment: CDR1 LNHNV and CDR2 YYDKDF (reference sequence). CDR3 length equals 15 residues. V lost 0 bases, J lost 4 bases, and 5 bases stayed unmatched. The DNA of the CDR3 is TGTGCCACCAGCAGAGAAGGGGGCGCGGGCTATGGCTACACCTTC. As protein: CATSREGGAGYGYTF.

The V and J genes are TRBV7-6 and TRBJ2-1; D is possibly TRBD2 (7 bases). The CDR3 length is 12 residues. Trimming stripped 10 bases from V and 10 bases from J, with 17 bases between. CDR1 is SGHVS and CDR2 is FNYEAQ in the germline V gene. The CDR3 bases are TGTGCCACGACTGGGGGGGCGGGAGAGCAGTTCTTC. This encodes CATTGGAGEQFF.

V is TRBV5-1 and J is TRBJ2-7; 11 bases match TRBD1. The CDR3 contains 15 residues. J lost 4 bases, V lost 4 bases, and 7 bases had no gene match. CDR1 SGHRS and CDR2 YFSETQ come from the germline V gene. The CDR3 DNA reads TGCGCCAGCAGCCTAGGACAGGGGGCTTATTACGAGCAGTACTTC. Protein product: CASSLGQGAYYEQYF.

The chain employs TRBV5-1 and TRBJ2-1; D gene uncertain. Germline loops: CDR1 SGHRS, CDR2 YFSETQ. This CDR3 comprises 14 residues. V gave up 1 base and J gave up 7 bases, with 12 bases separating them. In DNA, the CDR3 is TGCGCCAGCAGCTTGATTCCGAGCTCGAATGAGCAGTTCTTC. Translating it yields CASSLIPSSNEQFF.

The V call is TRBV5-4, the J call TRBJ1-4, with 7 bases fitting TRBD1. Losses at the gene ends were 4 bases for V and 1 base for J; bases not matched to a gene: 4. In germline, CDR1 is SGHNT, CDR2 YYREEE (reference sequence). The CDR3 extends over 15 amino acids. The DNA for the CDR3 is TGTGCCAGCAGCCCAGGGGGAGGAACTAATGAAAAACTGTTTTTT. Translation: CASSPGGGTNEKLFF.

This sequence joins TRBV5-1 and TRBJ1-1, with 7 bases matching TRBD1. The CDR3 contains 15 residues. In germline, CDR1 is SGHRS, CDR2 YFSETQ. V shed 0 bases and J 6 bases; nucleotides not matched to a gene: 8. The CDR3 coding sequence is TGCGCCAGCAGCTTGGGTAGGGGGCAGGGCGCTGAAGCTTTCTTT. Protein: CASSLGRGQGAEAFF.

This clone was seen just once. The rearrangement links TRBV5-5 to TRBJ2-7, with 9 bases lining up with TRBD1. Germline loops: CDR1 SGHKS, CDR2 YYEKEE (reference sequence). The CDR3 contains 15 residues. Germline trimming cut 5 bases from V and 5 bases from J; bases unmatched to any gene: 11. CDR3 bases: TGTGCCAGCAGGGGGACAGGGAGAGGGCACAACGAGCAGTACTTC. Translated: CASRGTGRGHNEQYF. Full variable domain (remainder filled in from reference TRBV5-5 and TRBJ2-7): DAGVTQSPTHLIKTRGQQVTLRCSPISGHKSVSWYQQVLGQGPQFIFQYYEKEERGRGNFPDRFSARQFPNYSSELNVNALLLGDSALYLCASRGTGRGHNEQYFGPGTRLTVT.

This rearrangement joins TRBV10-3 to TRBJ1-3; D is undetermined. The germline V gene encodes CDR1 ENHRY and CDR2 SYGVKD. Between the trimmed V and J ends, which lost 6 bases and 8 bases, there was a span of 14 bases. The CDR3 totals 13 residues. This CDR3 reads CAIRAGSGDTIYF. The CDR3 bases are TGTGCCATCAGGGCGGGAAGTGGGGACACCATATATTTT.

The V and J genes are TRBV11-1 and TRBJ2-7, with 7 bases fitting TRBD1. With V trimmed by 5 bases and J by 2 bases, 12 bases remained unmatched. This CDR3 contains 16 residues. Germline CDR1 reads SGHAT; CDR2 reads FQDESV (reference sequence). CDR3 sequence (DNA): TGTGCCAGCAGCCCCCTCAGCCGGGACAGTACCTACGAGCAGTACTTC. It is translated as CASSPLSRDSTYEQYF.

The V gene is TRBV30, the J gene TRBJ2-1, with TRBD1 identical over 11 bases. The CDR3 spans 19 residues. Germline CDR1 is GTSNPN and CDR2 is SVGIG (reference sequence). J gave up 8 bases and V 0 bases, and 18 bases lay outside the gene matches. The CDR3 here is CAWSVGGDRTGGILDEQFF. The CDR3, as DNA: TGTGCCTGGAGTGTGGGGGGAGACCGGACAGGGGGCATTCTGGATGAGCAGTTCTTC.

This clone showed up just once. The J gene is TRBJ1-2, the V gene TRBV4-1, with TRBD1 as a possible D gene (6 bases). The CDR3 runs 14 residues. Germline assignment: CDR1 MGHRA and CDR2 YSYEKL. V lost 1 base to trimming and J lost 3 bases, with 9 bases between them. CDR3 protein: CASSQAGQYYGYTF. CDR3 DNA: TGCGCCAGCAGCCAAGCCGGACAGTACTATGGCTACACCTTC.

The chain combines TRBV28 with TRBJ2-3; perhaps TRBD2 as D (6 bases). Germline V gene sequence: CDR1 MDHEN, CDR2 SYDVKM. Trimming left V 5 bases short and J 3 bases short, with 18 bases between. There are 16 residues in the CDR3. CDR3 region: CASSPVGRGSTDTQYF. The CDR3 bases are TGTGCCAGCAGTCCGGTCGGGAGAGGGAGTACAGATACGCAGTATTTT.

The chain uses TRBV5-1 and TRBJ1-1; the D is unclear. The length of the CDR3 is 12 residues. Trimming shortened V by 4 bases and J by 3 bases, and 7 bases separated the two germline ends. Germline loops: CDR1 SGHRS, CDR2 YFSETQ. In nucleotides, the CDR3 is TGCGCCAGCAGCCTCCGGGACACTGAAGCTTTCTTT. Translation gives CASSLRDTEAFF.

The rearrangement uses TRBV5-1 and TRBJ2-7, with TRBD1 matching over 10 bases. The CDR3 sequence is 15 residues long. The V and J ends lost 2 bases and 5 bases, in that order; junction bases with no gene match: 7. In germline, CDR1 is SGHRS, CDR2 YFSETQ. DNA of the CDR3: TGCGCCAGCAGCTTAATGACAGGGGGCATGGACGAGCAGTACTTC. As protein: CASSLMTGGMDEQYF.

The CDR3 sequence is CASSLVYRGVLDEQYF. The CDR3 bases are TGTGCCAGCAGCTTGGTTTACCGGGGGGTCTTAGACGAGCAGTACTTC. The chain carries TRBV5-6 and TRBJ2-7; TRBD2 aligns across 7 bases. Germline lookup yields CDR1 SGHDT and CDR2 YYEEEE. This CDR3 has 16 amino acids. The J segment lost 5 bases and the V segment lost 0 bases, leaving 11 bases of the junction unmatched.

The chain has TRBV18 and TRBJ1-5; possible D gene TRBD1, 5 bases. V was trimmed by 3 bases and J by 3 bases, leaving 12 bases between them. The CDR3 extends over 15 amino acids. CDR1 is KGHSH, CDR2 LQKENI, per germline. DNA of the CDR3: TGTGCCAGCTCACCGGGACTCTCACCCAATCAGCCCCAGCATTTT. Translated: CASSPGLSPNQPQHF.

The chain carries TRBV4-1 and TRBJ2-7, with 11 bases fitting TRBD1. Germline V gene lookup returns CDR1 MGHRA and CDR2 YSYEKL. The CDR3 runs 16 residues. J was trimmed by 3 bases and V by 0 bases; bases with no gene match: 4. This chain's CDR3 is CASSQEDGTGGYEQYF. The DNA of the CDR3 is TGCGCCAGCAGCCAAGAGGACGGGACAGGGGGCTACGAGCAGTACTTC.

The genes are TRBV4-1 and TRBJ1-2, with 11 bases matching TRBD1. J lost 7 bases, V lost 1 base, and 8 bases had no gene match. The V gene's germline CDR1 is MGHRA and CDR2 YSYEKL. The CDR3 has 16 amino acids. CDR3 residues: CASSQVHRDRGSGYTF. Written as DNA, the CDR3 is TGCGCCAGCAGCCAAGTCCACCGGGACAGGGGGTCTGGCTACACCTTC.

Of note for this clone: Compared with germline, one end of the junction differs, possibly owing to a read error. V is TRBV19 and J is TRBJ2-7, with D perhaps TRBD2 (6 bases). This CDR3 is built from 15 residues. Germline CDR1 is LNHDA and CDR2 is SQIVND (reference sequence). The CDR3 coding sequence is TGTGCCAGCAGTAGCGGTCCCCAGGGTTACTACGAGCAGTACTTC. Translating it yields CASSSGPQGYYEQYF.

A single count supports this clone. The rearrangement joins TRBV9 to TRBJ1-5; D might be TRBD1 (6 bases). Germline V gives CDR1 SGDLS, CDR2 YYNGEE. V was trimmed by 0 bases and J by 0 bases, leaving 10 bases between them. The CDR3 totals 16 residues. CDR3 nucleotide sequence: TGTGCCAGCAGCGTAGGGGACAAATATAGCAATCAGCCCCAGCATTTT. It encodes CASSVGDKYSNQPQHF.

V usage is TRBV4-1 and J usage is TRBJ1-1; a possible D gene is TRBD1 (5 bases). The CDR3 has 18 amino acids. V lost 3 bases, J lost 1 base, and 21 bases lay in between. The V gene's germline CDR1 is MGHRA and CDR2 YSYEKL. CDR3 sequence (DNA): TGCGCCAGCAGCCACTTTTACGTACGGTTGACAGCGAACACTGAAGCTTTCTTT. This encodes CASSHFYVRLTANTEAFF.

This chain connects TRBV7-9 to TRBJ2-2, with TRBD1 matching over 7 bases. This CDR3 has 17 residues. Germline CDR1 is SEHNR and CDR2 is FQNEAQ (reference sequence). Unmatched junction bases numbered 6, after V lost 0 bases and J lost 2 bases. The CDR3 reads CASSLAFPGGNTGELFF. The CDR3, as DNA: TGTGCCAGCAGCTTAGCTTTTCCAGGGGGAAACACCGGGGAGCTGTTTTTT.

In this sample, this clone turned up once. V gene TRBV23-1 combines with J gene TRBJ2-5, with D possibly matching TRBD2 (5 bases). TRBV23-1 has ORF status, its function being uncertain. The CDR3 contains 14 residues. V was clipped by 3 bases and J by 5 bases, with 13 bases between them. CDR3 nucleotide sequence: TGCGCCAGCAGTCAGGGAGAATTAAGGGAGACCCAGTACTTC. Translation: CASSQGELRETQYF.